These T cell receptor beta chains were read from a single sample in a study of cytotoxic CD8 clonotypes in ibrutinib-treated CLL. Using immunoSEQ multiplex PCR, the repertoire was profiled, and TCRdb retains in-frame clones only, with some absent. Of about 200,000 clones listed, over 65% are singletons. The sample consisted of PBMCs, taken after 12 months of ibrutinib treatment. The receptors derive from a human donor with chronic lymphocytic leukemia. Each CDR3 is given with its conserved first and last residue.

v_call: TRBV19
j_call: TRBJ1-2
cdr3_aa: CASRPRTGANYGYTF

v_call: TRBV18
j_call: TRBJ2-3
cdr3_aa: CASSPPGGRADTQYF

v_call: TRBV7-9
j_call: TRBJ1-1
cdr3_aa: CASSLKGFVTEAFF

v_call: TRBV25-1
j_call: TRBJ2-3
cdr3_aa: CASSGTGAGGKQYF

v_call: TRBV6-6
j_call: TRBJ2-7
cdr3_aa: CASSYFRGDEQYF

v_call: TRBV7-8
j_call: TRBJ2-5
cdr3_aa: CASSLVVGAGSQETQYF

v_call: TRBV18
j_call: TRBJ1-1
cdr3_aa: CASSPGLANTEAFF

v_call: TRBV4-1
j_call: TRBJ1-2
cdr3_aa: CASSQPNAGGYGYTF

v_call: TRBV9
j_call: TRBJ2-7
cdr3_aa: CASSPYWNVHEQYF

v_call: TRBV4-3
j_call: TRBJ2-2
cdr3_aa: CASSQTGGIGGELFF

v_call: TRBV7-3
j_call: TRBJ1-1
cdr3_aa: CASSLTGEQMNTEAFF

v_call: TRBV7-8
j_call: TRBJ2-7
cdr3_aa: CASSSVAGAYEQYF

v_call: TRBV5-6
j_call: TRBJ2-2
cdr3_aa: CASSLVGTGELFF

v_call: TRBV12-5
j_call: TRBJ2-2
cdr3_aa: CASGLVLGETGELFF

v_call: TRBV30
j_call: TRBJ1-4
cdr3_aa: CAWKSWGRDEKLFF

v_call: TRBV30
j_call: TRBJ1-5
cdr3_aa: CAWGGNQPQHF

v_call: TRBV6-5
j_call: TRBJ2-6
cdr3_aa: CASSYGQGWANVLTF

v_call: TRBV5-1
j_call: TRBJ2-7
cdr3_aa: CASSLGWHGKGEQYF

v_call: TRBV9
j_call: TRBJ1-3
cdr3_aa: CASSVSSGVPGNTIYF

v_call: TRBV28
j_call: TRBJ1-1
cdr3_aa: CASKYLDRLNTEAFF

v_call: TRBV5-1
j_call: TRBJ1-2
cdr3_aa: CASSLGGPDYGYTF

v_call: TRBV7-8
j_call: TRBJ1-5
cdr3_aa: CASSKAAGGSGNQPQHF

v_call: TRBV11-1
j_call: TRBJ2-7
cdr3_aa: CASSPLLSSYEQYF

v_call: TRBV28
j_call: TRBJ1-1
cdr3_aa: CASSVDSVNTEAFF

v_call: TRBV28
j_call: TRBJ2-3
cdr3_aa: CASSLSGQGDTQYF

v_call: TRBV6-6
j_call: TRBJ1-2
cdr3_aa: CASSYKDRGIGYTF

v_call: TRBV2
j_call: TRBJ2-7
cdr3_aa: CAMGYEQQYF

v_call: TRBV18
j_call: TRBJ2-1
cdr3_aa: CASSPQGLPYNEQFF

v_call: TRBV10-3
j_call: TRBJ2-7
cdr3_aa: CAIRTYGGYEQYF

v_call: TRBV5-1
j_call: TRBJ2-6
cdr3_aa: CASRRGLAGPGRSGGANVLTF

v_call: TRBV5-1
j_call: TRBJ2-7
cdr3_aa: CASSSPAGTSAAYEQYF

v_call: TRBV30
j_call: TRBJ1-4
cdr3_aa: CAWRGGQSNEKLFF

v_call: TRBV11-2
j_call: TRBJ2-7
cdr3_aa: CASSLGGMHEQYF

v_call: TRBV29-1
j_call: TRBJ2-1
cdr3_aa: CSVEIRRNEQFF

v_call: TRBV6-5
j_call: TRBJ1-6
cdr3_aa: CASSFGRGGYNSPLHF

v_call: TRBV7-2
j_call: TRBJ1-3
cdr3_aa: CASSSPSGETNTIYF

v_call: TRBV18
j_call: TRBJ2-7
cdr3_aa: CASSPRGNEQYF

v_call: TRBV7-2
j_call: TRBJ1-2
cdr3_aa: CASSSDRPNF

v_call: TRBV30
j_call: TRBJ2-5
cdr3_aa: CAWSVGGPETQYF

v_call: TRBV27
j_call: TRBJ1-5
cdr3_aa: CASSFRDNQPQHF

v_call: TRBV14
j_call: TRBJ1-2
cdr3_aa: CASSQGINYGYTF

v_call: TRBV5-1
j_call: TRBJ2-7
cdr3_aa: CASSLNQGPYEQYF

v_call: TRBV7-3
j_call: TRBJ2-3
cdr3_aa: CASSPDPRNTDTQYF

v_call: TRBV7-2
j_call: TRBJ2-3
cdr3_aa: CASSLRTGTGPDTQYF

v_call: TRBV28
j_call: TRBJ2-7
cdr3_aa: CASSLSPGVPGEQYF

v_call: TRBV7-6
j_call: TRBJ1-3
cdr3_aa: CASSLEPSSGNTIYF

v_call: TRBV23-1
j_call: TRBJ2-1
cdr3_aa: CASSPREVGSYNEQFF

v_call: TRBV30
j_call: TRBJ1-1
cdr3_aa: CAWSRGSGTNTEAFF

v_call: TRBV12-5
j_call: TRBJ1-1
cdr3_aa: CASGQMNTEAFF